Presented here are 24 T cell receptor beta chains from one specimen sequenced in a study of T cell responses to AZD1222 COVID-19 vaccine. TCRdb's copy holds only in-frame clones and misses some; the assay was immunoSEQ multiplex PCR. The data contain roughly 120,000 clones, about 90% of them seen just once; the ten biggest clones take up 6% to 8%. Sequences were derived from peripheral blood, sampled on day 0 of AZD1222 vaccination. The source is an adult in good health.

This clone was seen a handful of times. This rearrangement joins TRBV15 to TRBJ2-1; TRBD1 matches at 11 bases. V trimming: 5 bases; J trimming: 4 bases; junction bases outside the gene matches: 1. Germline V gene data show CDR1 as LNHNV and CDR2 as YYDKDF (reference sequence). CDR3 length: 14 residues. The CDR3: CATSGDRGYNEQFF. CDR3 DNA sequence: TGTGCCACCAGCGGGGACAGGGGGTACAATGAGCAGTTCTTC. Combining the CDR3 with reference TRBV15 and TRBJ2-1 gives the whole variable domain DAMVIQNPRYQVTQFGKPVTLSCSQTLNHNVMYWYQQKSSQAPKLLFHYYDKDFNNEADTPDNFQSRRPNTSFCFLDIRSPGLGDTAMYLCATSGDRGYNEQFFGPGTRLTVL.

The chain is built from TRBV4-1 and TRBJ2-7; D is perhaps TRBD1 (6 bases). Trimming removed 4 bases at V and 2 bases at J, with 12 bases between. The germline V gene encodes CDR1 MGHRA and CDR2 YSYEKL. This CDR3 is built from 14 residues. The CDR3: CASSPRDTTYEQYF. The CDR3 bases are TGCGCCAGCAGCCCCCGGGACACAACCTACGAGCAGTACTTC.

This chain uses TRBV2 with TRBJ2-1, with a weak D call TRBD2 (5 bases). Germline-derived CDR1 and CDR2 are SNHLY and FYNNEI. This CDR3 spans 12 amino acids. V was cut by 4 bases and J by 7 bases, with 8 bases left in between. CDR3 protein: CASSVGGNEQFF. In DNA, the CDR3 is TGTGCCAGCAGTGTCGGCGGGAATGAGCAGTTCTTC.

Remarks on this clone: Sequence at one end of the junction differs from germline and may be a read error. The rearrangement links TRBV14 to TRBJ2-1; TRBD2 aligns across 12 bases. This CDR3 spans 13 amino acids. Germline V lookup: CDR1 SGHDN, CDR2 FVKESK. The CDR3 region is CASSQGTSGIRLF. The CDR3 DNA follows: TGTGCCAGCAGCCAAGGGACTAGCGGGATCAGACTCTTC.

The J gene is TRBJ2-1, the V gene TRBV29-1; no clear D gene. The germline CDR1 and CDR2 sequences are SQVTM and ANQGSEA. The CDR3 spans 10 residues. Trimming took 7 bases from V and 8 from J, leaving 9 bases between them. The CDR3: CSAPMDEQFF. The CDR3 DNA reads as TGCAGCGCCCCCATGGATGAGCAGTTCTTC.

The chain is built from TRBV6-1 and TRBJ2-7; 11 nucleotides align to TRBD2. Germline V gene data show CDR1 as MNHNS and CDR2 as SASEGT. V trimming: 8 bases; J trimming: 6 bases; junction bases outside the gene matches: 3. This CDR3 is built from 12 residues. DNA for the CDR3: TGTGCCAGCCGTAGCGGGGGGGGCGAGCAGTACTTC. This codes for CASRSGGGEQYF.

This clone was picked up a small number of times. V and J are TRBV3-1 (or the pseudogene TRBV3-2) and TRBJ1-1; TRBD1 might be the D (5 bases). The CDR3 is 14 residues long. V gave up 0 bases and J gave up 2 bases, with 7 bases separating them. The germline V gene has CDR1 LGHDT and CDR2 YNNKEL (reference sequence). The CDR3 DNA reads TGTGCCAGCAGCCAAGATCAGGGCAACACTGAAGCTTTCTTT. Translating gives CASSQDQGNTEAFF.

This clone turned up a few times. The V and J genes are TRBV5-1 and TRBJ1-6; tentative D call: TRBD1 (6 bases). CDR3 length: 14 amino acids. V was trimmed by 0 bases and J by 8 bases, leaving 9 bases between them. Germline loops: CDR1 SGHRS, CDR2 YFSETQ. CDR3 in DNA: TGCGCCAGCAGCTTGGAGGCAGGGGATTCACCCCTCCACTTT. It is translated as CASSLEAGDSPLHF.

The chain uses TRBV19 and TRBJ1-3; no clear D gene. Between the trimmed V and J ends, which lost 9 bases and 2 bases, there was a span of 14 bases. This CDR3 contains 14 residues. Germline V gives CDR1 LNHDA, CDR2 SQIVND (reference sequence). The CDR3 protein is CASRPAFPGNTIYF. The CDR3 DNA sequence: TGTGCCAGCCGACCGGCATTCCCTGGAAACACCATATATTTT.

This clone was seen a handful of times. This sequence joins TRBV5-5 and TRBJ1-2, with TRBD1 as a possible D gene (6 bases). V was clipped by 6 bases and J by 1 base, with 19 bases between them. The CDR3 totals 16 residues. The germline gives CDR1 SGHKS, CDR2 YYEKEE (reference sequence). The CDR3 spells CASNHDQGPVNYGYTF. In DNA, the CDR3 is TGTGCCAGCAACCATGATCAGGGGCCCGTTAACTATGGCTACACCTTC. Looking up the rest from reference TRBV5-5 and TRBJ1-2 gives the full variable domain: DAGVTQSPTHLIKTRGQQVTLRCSPISGHKSVSWYQQVLGQGPQFIFQYYEKEERGRGNFPDRFSARQFPNYSSELNVNALLLGDSALYLCASNHDQGPVNYGYTFGSGTRLTVV.

This clone was seen once. This rearrangement joins TRBV30 to TRBJ2-7, with 11 nucleotides matching TRBD2. The CDR3 has 18 residues. After removal of 3 bases from V and 3 bases from J, the junction contained 16 bases not matched to a gene. CDR1 is GTSNPN and CDR2 is SVGIG in the germline V gene (reference sequence). For the CDR3, the DNA is TGTGCCTGGAGCGCCGGACTAGCGGGTCCCCTAGAAAGCTACGAGCAGTACTTC. This translates into CAWSAGLAGPLESYEQYF.

CDR3 sequence reads: CATSRERQGRGEQYF. The DNA of the CDR3 is TGTGCCACCAGCAGAGAGAGACAGGGAAGGGGCGAGCAGTACTTC. J is TRBJ2-7 and V is TRBV15, with 7 bases fitting TRBD1. V dropped 0 bases and J dropped 6; count of bases not matched to a gene: 8. The CDR3 spans 15 residues. Germline V gene data show CDR1 as LNHNV and CDR2 as YYDKDF (reference sequence).

This clone was observed a handful of times. This chain connects TRBV30 to TRBJ1-5, with D maybe TRBD1 (6 bases). Between the trimmed V and J ends, which lost 2 bases and 0 bases, there was a span of 8 bases. This CDR3 has 14 residues. Per the germline V gene, CDR1 is GTSNPN and CDR2 is SVGIG (reference sequence). Here the CDR3 reads CAWSRTDSNQPQHF. The CDR3 bases are TGTGCCTGGAGTAGGACAGATAGCAATCAGCCCCAGCATTTT.

V gene TRBV18 combines with J gene TRBJ1-1, with D perhaps TRBD1 (5 bases). The length of the CDR3 is 13 residues. CDR1 KGHSH and CDR2 LQKENI come from the germline V gene. Trimming removed 5 bases at V and 6 bases at J, with 13 bases between. The CDR3 loop reads CASSGLNRPEAFF. The CDR3 DNA sequence: TGTGCCAGCTCAGGGTTGAACAGGCCTGAAGCTTTCTTT.

The chain has TRBV5-4 and TRBJ2-7; D might be TRBD1 (6 bases). This CDR3 contains 14 residues. Looked up from germline, CDR1 is SGHNT and CDR2 is YYREEE (reference sequence). The V gene lost 1 base and the J gene lost 2 bases, with 10 bases spanning the gap. This CDR3 reads CASSLRAGAYEQYF. CDR3 DNA sequence: TGTGCCAGCAGCTTGCGGGCAGGGGCCTACGAGCAGTACTTC.

This chain joins TRBV6-6 and TRBJ1-2; TRBD1 might be the D (6 bases). Germline V gene sequence: CDR1 MNHNY, CDR2 SVGAGI (reference sequence). CDR3 length equals 18 residues. V was cut by 5 bases and J by 0 bases, with 22 bases left in between. CDR3 DNA sequence: TGTGCCAGCAGTCTCTCCCCTCTTGGGGGCCAATCTAACTATGGCTACACCTTC. This translates into CASSLSPLGGQSNYGYTF.

This clone was counted once. The chain recombines TRBV28 with TRBJ2-5, with D perhaps matching TRBD1 or TRBD2 (6 bases each). This CDR3 has 16 residues. Germline CDR1 and CDR2: MDHEN and SYDVKM. The germline V and J ends were trimmed by 6 bases and 5 bases, with 22 bases remaining between them. CDR3 amino acids: CASSSFNFMGGETQYF. The DNA of the CDR3 is TGTGCCAGCAGCTCTTTTAATTTTATGGGGGGCGAGACCCAGTACTTC.

This sequence joins TRBV27 and TRBJ1-4; D is unresolved. Germline V CDR1 and CDR2: MNHEY, SMNVEV (reference sequence). There are 14 residues in the CDR3. V was pared by 1 base and J by 8 bases, with 11 bases between. The CDR3 protein is CASSLLVKAEKLFF. The CDR3 DNA reads as TGTGCCAGCAGTTTATTGGTGAAGGCCGAAAAACTGTTTTTT.

J is TRBJ2-5 and V is TRBV5-8; a weak D match, TRBD2 (6 bases). CDR3 length: 14 residues. Trimming left V 2 bases short and J 7 bases short, with 15 bases between. Germline CDR1 SGHTS, CDR2 YDEGEE. In DNA, the CDR3 is TGTGCCAGCAGCTTTAGGGCTAGCGTCGGGACCCAGTACTTC. Translated, it gives CASSFRASVGTQYF.

The rearrangement links TRBV3-1 (or the pseudogene TRBV3-2) to TRBJ2-4; D gene unclear. Looked up from germline, CDR1 is LGHDT and CDR2 is YNNKEL (reference sequence). V was clipped by 4 bases and J by 0 bases, with 10 bases between them. This CDR3 region has 15 residues. As DNA, the CDR3 is TGTGCCAGCAGCCGGGGTCTTGAAGCCAAAAACATTCAGTACTTC. Translated, it gives CASSRGLEAKNIQYF.

This clone showed up just once. V gene TRBV7-9 combines with J gene TRBJ1-2, with D possibly matching TRBD1 (5 bases). V was shortened by 1 base and J by 5 bases, with 14 bases between the two germline ends. The CDR3 sequence is 15 residues long. Germline CDR1 and CDR2: SEHNR and FQNEAQ (reference sequence). The CDR3 bases are TGTGCCAGCAGCTTAGGGGACGGAACAAGATATGGCTACACCTTC. This codes for CASSLGDGTRYGYTF.

This rearrangement joins TRBV19 to TRBJ2-6; 8 nucleotides align to TRBD1. The germline CDR1 and CDR2 sequences are LNHDA and SQIVND (reference sequence). V lost 5 bases to trimming and J lost 1 base; unmatched junction nucleotides: 10. The CDR3 has 18 residues. CDR3 sequence: CASSLTGGSPSGANVLTF. CDR3 DNA sequence: TGTGCCAGTAGTCTTACAGGGGGTTCCCCTTCTGGGGCCAACGTCCTGACTTTC.

V is TRBV5-1 and J is TRBJ2-3, with 8 bases fitting TRBD1. Trimming cost V 4 bases and J 4 bases; bases outside gene matches: 5. The CDR3 is 14 amino acids. The V gene's germline CDR1 is SGHRS and CDR2 YFSETQ. For the CDR3, the DNA is TGCGCCAGCAGCCACCGACAGGGGTCAGATACGCAGTATTTT. It translates to CASSHRQGSDTQYF.

This chain joins TRBV5-5 and TRBJ2-1, with D possibly TRBD1 on 6 matching bases. V was pared by 9 bases and J by 0 bases, with 13 bases between. Germline V gene lookup returns CDR1 SGHKS and CDR2 YYEKEE (reference sequence). The CDR3 covers 14 residues. The CDR3 region has the DNA TGTGCCACCGCCGGGACAAACTCCTACAATGAGCAGTTCTTC. Translated: CATAGTNSYNEQFF.